The present entry profiles one TCR beta chain with its context. The sample's time point: blood 4 weeks post-SBRT, at nephrectomy. Treatment indicated: 15 Gy SBRT to primary tumor, nephrectomy 4 weeks later. Assay used: immunoSEQ multiplex PCR; TCRdb lists only in-frame clones, some missing. The sample shows some 44,000 clones, roughly 85% of them seen only once. The data belong to a study of radiation and T cells in renal cell carcinoma. Trimming cost V 0 bases and J 5 bases, with 16 bases left between them. Germline CDR1 MGHRA, CDR2 YSYEKL. The CDR3 loop spans 16 amino acids. The receptor was isolated from a woman aged 70-85 years with renal cell carcinoma. This chain joins TRBV4-1 and TRBJ2-5, with D possibly being TRBD1 or TRBD2 (5 bases each). This specimen was blood, taken from a patient whose treatment included radiotherapy and nephrectomy. CDR3 sequence: CASSQEGWGIGETQYF. The CDR3 DNA sequence: TGCGCCAGCAGCCAAGAGGGCTGGGGGATCGGGGAGACCCAGTACTTC.